Listed below are T cell receptor beta chains from one sample, sequenced in a study of blood T cell repertoires in COVID-19. The method was immunoSEQ multiplex PCR; TCRdb's version includes in-frame clones alone and lacks a portion of them. The profile shows approximately 66,000 clones, just over 85% of them singletons. Sequenced input: peripheral blood. These receptors came from a man aged 50 to 60 with active COVID-19. Each CDR3 is given without its conserved first and last residue. Each record gives: J gene, D gene, V gene, CDR3 protein. A D gene is named only where the DNA matches it firmly.

J: TRBJ1-5; D: .; V: TRBV12-3/TRBV12-4; CDR3: ASSYRVEQPQH
J: TRBJ2-2; D: .; V: TRBV10-3; CDR3: AISGGDTGELF
J: TRBJ1-2; D: .; V: TRBV6-1; CDR3: ASSEWRAGGAYGYT
J: TRBJ2-5; D: TRBD2; V: TRBV15; CDR3: ATSRDGGGFQETQY
J: TRBJ1-1; D: .; V: TRBV6-5; CDR3: ASRTQGAEAF
J: TRBJ2-1; D: TRBD1; V: TRBV4-1; CDR3: ASSHRPGTGKWDEQF
J: TRBJ1-1; D: .; V: TRBV7-9; CDR3: ASAVSDTEAF
J: TRBJ2-3; D: TRBD1; V: TRBV7-8; CDR3: ASSLRSWTGRLGPDTQY
J: TRBJ2-1; D: .; V: TRBV3-1/TRBV3-2; CDR3: ASSPGNEQF
J: TRBJ1-4; D: .; V: TRBV5-6; CDR3: ASSLRGKREKLF
J: TRBJ1-1; D: .; V: TRBV29-1; CDR3: SSRGGTEAF
J: TRBJ1-6; D: TRBD1; V: TRBV5-6; CDR3: ASSVDRGHDNSPLH
J: TRBJ2-1; D: .; V: TRBV7-2; CDR3: ASSLDSRFYNEQF
J: TRBJ2-3; D: TRBD1; V: TRBV9; CDR3: ASSWTGLGTDTQY
J: TRBJ2-2; D: TRBD2; V: TRBV2; CDR3: ASSGLAGTGELF
J: TRBJ1-1; D: .; V: TRBV6-5; CDR3: ASARTDLDEAF
J: TRBJ2-5; D: TRBD1; V: TRBV2; CDR3: ASISFGTGGETQY
J: TRBJ1-5; D: TRBD1; V: TRBV18; CDR3: ASSPQGAYSNQPQH
J: TRBJ1-2; D: .; V: TRBV3-1/TRBV3-2; CDR3: ASSQEGRGYGYT
J: TRBJ2-1; D: TRBD2; V: TRBV2; CDR3: ASSSQGLAVTNEQF
J: TRBJ1-3; D: .; V: TRBV6-5; CDR3: ASRIQDSGNTIY
J: TRBJ2-3; D: .; V: TRBV3-1/TRBV3-2; CDR3: ASSPTRSADTQY
J: TRBJ2-3; D: TRBD2; V: TRBV5-1; CDR3: ASSLAGLAGTDTQY
J: TRBJ1-1; D: TRBD1; V: TRBV5-1; CDR3: ASSSTGALNTEAF
J: TRBJ1-5; D: .; V: TRBV6-6; CDR3: ASSYGRGNQPQH
J: TRBJ1-6; D: .; V: TRBV11-2; CDR3: ASSLLPRGNSPLH
J: TRBJ2-1; D: TRBD1; V: TRBV28; CDR3: ASRLPGQVNNEQF
J: TRBJ2-2; D: .; V: TRBV29-1; CDR3: SAPLGSTGELF
J: TRBJ2-1; D: TRBD2; V: TRBV9; CDR3: ASSGSGTLYNEQF
J: TRBJ1-1; D: .; V: TRBV3-1/TRBV3-2; CDR3: ASTLQGDTEAF
J: TRBJ1-5; D: .; V: TRBV4-1; CDR3: ASSQDNSLNQPQH
J: TRBJ2-2; D: .; V: TRBV11-2; CDR3: ASSLQGINTGELF
J: TRBJ1-6; D: .; V: TRBV6-5; CDR3: ASSYSAGAGSSPLH
J: TRBJ1-5; D: .; V: TRBV2; CDR3: ASREEGTQPQH
J: TRBJ2-7; D: TRBD1; V: TRBV3-1/TRBV3-2; CDR3: ASSLSLGQGNYEQY
J: TRBJ2-1; D: TRBD2; V: TRBV5-4; CDR3: ASSPGTSSNEQF
J: TRBJ1-1; D: .; V: TRBV11-3; CDR3: ASSLVIETEAF
J: TRBJ2-1; D: TRBD2; V: TRBV4-2; CDR3: ASSQDGGGLNEQF
J: TRBJ2-3; D: .; V: TRBV19; CDR3: ASSINGGTSTDTQY
J: TRBJ1-3; D: .; V: TRBV18; CDR3: ASSAAGVFDGNTIY
J: TRBJ2-1; D: TRBD2; V: TRBV2; CDR3: ASGAGGPDSSYNEQF
J: TRBJ2-3; D: .; V: TRBV27; CDR3: ASSLRGQLLTDTQY
J: TRBJ2-1; D: .; V: TRBV9; CDR3: ASSVGGWGDEQF
J: TRBJ2-2; D: .; V: TRBV11-3; CDR3: ASSLGQNTGELF
J: TRBJ1-1; D: .; V: TRBV19; CDR3: ASSMQARNTEAF
J: TRBJ2-5; D: TRBD1; V: TRBV7-9; CDR3: ASSLDGTVTETQY
J: TRBJ2-3; D: TRBD2; V: TRBV30; CDR3: AAGLVDTQY
J: TRBJ2-5; D: TRBD1; V: TRBV5-1; CDR3: ASSLGGQGRETQY